This T cell receptor beta chain is from a study of blood T cell repertoires in COVID-19. Study details: Samples taken during acute and convalescent COVID-19 were collected in the United States, Italy and Spain. From T cells, B-cell-depleted T cells, or PBMCs came the material, which was cDNA or gDNA.

CDR3 length: 16 amino acids. Trimming cost V 0 bases and J 0 bases; bases outside gene matches: 2. Germline CDR1 is SGHRS and CDR2 is YFSETQ. This table comes from immunoSEQ multiplex PCR, and its TCRdb copy is limited to in-frame clones, with some not included. The sample has fewer than 100,000 clones; 75% to 95% are singletons. Material: peripheral blood. The TCR originated in a woman of 80 years or more with acute or convalescent COVID-19. The genes are TRBV5-1 and TRBJ2-2; TRBD2 matches 7 bases. CDR3 bases: TGCGCCAGCAGCTTGGTTGGGGGGGCGAACACCGGGGAGCTGTTTTTT. This encodes CASSLVGGANTGELFF.